The sequence of this T cell receptor (beta chain) was determined in a study of shared clonotypes between healthy human individuals. Study-level background: Plates per donor: three CD4 naive, three CD4 memory, two CD8 naive, one CD8 memory.

Evenly divided among several immunoSEQ plates was the genomic DNA of each subset. Measured with immunoSEQ multiplex PCR; TCRdb has only the in-frame clones, and not every one. The sample lists about 2 million clones; about 95% were seen once. CDR1 and CDR2 from the germline V gene are KGHSH and LQKENI. The V and J ends lost 3 bases and 4 bases respectively, with 9 bases between them. The CDR3 spans 13 residues. The naive CD8 subset, CD45RO-negative cells positively selected for CCR7, excluded terminally differentiated effector memory CD45RA+ cells. With regard to this clone: The target antigen is unknown.

Study-wide results and limits: Sharing across four donors was highest in naive CD4 (roughly 5%) and lowest in memory CD8 (around 0.4%).

The receptor comes from a man aged 18-30 years in good health. The chain is built from TRBV18 and TRBJ1-1; a weak D match, TRBD1 (6 bases). Input material: naive CD8+ T cells sorted from blood. CDR3 residues: CASSPEGGTEAFF. Written as DNA, the CDR3 is TGTGCCAGCTCACCCGAGGGGGGCACTGAAGCTTTCTTT. The full variable domain, rest sourced from reference TRBV18 and TRBJ1-1, is NAGVMQNPRHLVRRRGQEARLRCSPMKGHSHVYWYRQLPEEGLKFMVYLQKENIIDESGMPKERFSAEFPKEGPSILRIQQVVRGDSAAYFCASSPEGGTEAFFGQGTRLTVV.